This T cell receptor (beta chain) comes out of a study of control samples from healthy donors and cancer patients. The table lists this clone with a count of one. Other DNA sequences in the same sample also yield this CDR3. CDR1 is KGHSH and CDR2 is LQKENI in the germline V gene. V was cut by 3 bases and J by 0 bases, with 5 bases left in between. The CDR3 is 14 residues long. The repertoire was sequenced with immunoSEQ multiplex PCR; TCRdb's copy has only in-frame clones and lacks some. The sample has 120,000 or so clones; about nine tenths are singletons. The receptor was derived from a middle-aged man in good health. The sequencing input was blood. J is TRBJ1-4 and V is TRBV18; D might be TRBD1 (5 bases). This chain's CDR3 is CASSPGATNEKLFF. The CDR3 bases are TGTGCCAGCTCACCGGGGGCAACTAATGAAAAACTGTTTTTT.